This T cell receptor (beta chain) was captured in a study of shared clonotypes between healthy human individuals. Study-wide background: Those who served as donors were a couple of women and three men between the ages of 18 and 49.

The repertoire was sequenced with immunoSEQ multiplex PCR; TCRdb's copy has only in-frame clones and lacks some. The table lists 650,000 to 800,000 clones, approximately 90% of them singletons, with 24% in the top ten. In the naive CD8 group, cells lacked CD45RO and were positively selected for CCR7, so terminally differentiated effector memory CD45RA+ cells were left out. Trimming removed 3 bases from V and 0 bases from J; junction bases left unmatched: 2. Germline loops: CDR1 SGHRS, CDR2 YFSETQ. The CDR3 has 15 residues. Material: naive CD8+ T cells sorted from blood. The rearrangement links TRBV5-1 to TRBJ2-2, with 7 bases fitting TRBD2. This clonotype was sampled from a man younger than 45 in good health. CDR3 loop: CASSSGLANTGELFF. The CDR3 DNA sequence: TGCGCCAGCAGCTCCGGACTAGCGAACACCGGGGAGCTGTTTTTT.